This entry features one TCR beta chain sequence. The antigen is undetermined. This specimen belongs to a study of T-cell memory formation after mild COVID-19. At the level of the study: Largely, TCR clusters stayed within a single donor. General study points: Day 37-peaking second-wave clones had unconfirmed SARS-CoV-2 specificity. Contracting clones, day 15 to 85, had balanced CD4/CD8, and later expanders favored CD4+. Of the contracting clones, CD4+ ones lay mainly in CM and EM, and CD8+ ones in EMRA.

CDR3 length: 16 amino acids. CDR1 and CDR2 from the germline V gene are MNHEY and SVGEGT. The V gene lost 8 bases and the J gene lost 2 bases, with 19 bases spanning the gap. A single record per CDR3 protein comes from TCRdb applying MiXCR to the 5' RACE reads. Of about 450,000 distinct CDR3 sequences detected, 20% to 30% appear once; the ten largest clones hold 13%. This chain uses TRBV6-2 or TRBV6-3 with TRBJ2-1; D is unresolved. This TCR derives from an adult woman who had mild COVID-19 (a few samples of this study predate the infection). Cell type and time point are not known. Source material: PBMCs or a T cell subset sorted from them (not recorded which). CDR3 amino acids: CASGRSIPPTYNEQFF. CDR3 nucleotides: TGTGCCAGCGGTAGAAGCATACCCCCTACCTACAATGAGCAGTTCTTC.